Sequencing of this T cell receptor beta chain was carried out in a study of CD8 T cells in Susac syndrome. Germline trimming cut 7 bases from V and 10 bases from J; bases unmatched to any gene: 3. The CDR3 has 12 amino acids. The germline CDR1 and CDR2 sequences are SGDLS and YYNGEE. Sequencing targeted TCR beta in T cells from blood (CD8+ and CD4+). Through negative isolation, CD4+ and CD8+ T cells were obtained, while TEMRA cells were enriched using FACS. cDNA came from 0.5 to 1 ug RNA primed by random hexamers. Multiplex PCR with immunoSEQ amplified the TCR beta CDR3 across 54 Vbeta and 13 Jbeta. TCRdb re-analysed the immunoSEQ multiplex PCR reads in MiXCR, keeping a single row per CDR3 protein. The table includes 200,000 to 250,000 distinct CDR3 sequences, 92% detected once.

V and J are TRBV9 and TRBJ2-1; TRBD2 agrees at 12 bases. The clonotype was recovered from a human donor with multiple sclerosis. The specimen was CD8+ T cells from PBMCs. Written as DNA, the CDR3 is TGTGCCAGCCACGGACTAGCGGGGGAGCAGTTCTTC. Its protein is CASHGLAGEQFF.